Here is one TCR beta chain with its context. Germline loops: CDR1 SGHNT, CDR2 YENEEA. CDR3 length: 20 residues. V was pared by 1 base and J by 0 bases, with 9 bases of the junction left unmatched. This sample was included in a study of blood T cell repertoires in COVID-19. Study as a whole: Samples representing acute and convalescent COVID-19 were sourced from the United States, Italy and Spain. Sources were T cells, B-cell-depleted T cells, or PBMCs; the material itself was cDNA or gDNA.

As originally analysed: Nucleated cell counts were estimated from reference gene primer amplification. The protocol was immunoSEQ multiplex PCR, while the TCRdb copy is restricted to in-frame clones and leaves out a portion. V and J calls and clone size follow that table, whereas D and trimming were derived from the DNA. The sample yields about 120,000 clones, nearly 90% seen once. The sequence was collected from a woman aged 70-85 years who had recovered from COVID-19. The specimen sequenced was peripheral blood. The chain recombines TRBV11-3 with TRBJ2-2, with TRBD2 identical over 12 bases. CDR3 DNA: TGTGCCAGCAGCTTAGTGAGGACTAGCGGGGCTCCACCGAACACCGGGGAGCTGTTTTTT. Translating it yields CASSLVRTSGAPPNTGELFF. The full variable domain, completed using reference TRBV11-3 and TRBJ2-2, is EAGVVQSPRYKIIEKKQPVAFWCNPISGHNTLYWYLQNLGQGPELLIRYENEEAVDDSQLPKDRFSAERLKGVDSTLKIQPAELGDSAVYLCASSLVRTSGAPPNTGELFFGEGSRLTVL.